The sequence of this TCR beta chain was determined in a study of tumor-infiltrating lymphocytes in primary liver carcinoma. The study's findings and limits: Compared with blood, tumor repertoires held significantly more in their top 250 clones.

It was from about 19-30 mg of unsorted bulk tissue that RNA and DNA were co-extracted. This clonotype was picked up many times. What it binds is unknown. The researchers produced TCR beta cDNA from 400 to 650 ng total RNA with a constant-region primer. TCR beta libraries came from three nested multiplex PCR rounds using slightly modified ARM-PCR. TRBV1-TRBV30 forward primers and a C-beta reverse primer were used in the first two PCR rounds, which each ran for approximately 11 cycles. Each CDR3 protein is one row after TCRdb ran MiXCR on the multiplex PCR reads. Here the sample spans roughly 100,000 distinct CDR3 sequences, approximately 80% being singletons. CDR1 and CDR2 (germline): LGHNA, YNFKEQ. The CDR3 runs 15 residues. Unmatched junction bases numbered 4, after V lost 4 bases and J lost 4 bases.

What was sequenced was liver tumor tissue from sampling region 3. Subset here: tumor region T3, left-lateral pole. This receptor was identified in a man aged 35-49 years with primary liver carcinoma and hepatitis B virus infection. The V gene is TRBV4-2, the J gene TRBJ2-1, with 10 bases matching TRBD2. The CDR3 DNA sequence: TGTGCCAGCAGCCCTAGCGGGAGTCAGTACAATGAGCAGTTCTTC. It translates to CASSPSGSQYNEQFF.